At least ten counts were recorded for the clone carrying this T cell receptor (beta chain). Its antigen is still unknown. The sample originates from a study of CD8 T cells in ankylosing spondylitis. Study-level findings and limits: In ankylosing spondylitis blood, a motif of eight highly homologous TCR beta variants appeared characteristic. The authors reported significant enrichment of disease-linked clones in matched ankylosing spondylitis synovial fluid.

Trimming cost V 4 bases and J 3 bases; bases outside gene matches: 5. Germline V lookup: CDR1 SGHTA, CDR2 FQGNSA. The CDR3 covers 14 residues. Using its own MiXCR run on the 5' RACE reads, TCRdb lists one record per CDR3 protein. The sample lists around 490,000 distinct CDR3 sequences, roughly 5.2% occurring once. Input material: blood, either unsorted or a sorted T cell fraction (not recorded which). The chain couples TRBV7-2 to TRBJ2-7, with 8 bases aligning to TRBD2. The sequence derives from a male donor with ankylosing spondylitis. The CDR3 protein is CASSSRREGYEQYF. The CDR3 DNA reads as TGTGCCAGCAGCTCCAGACGGGAGGGCTACGAGCAGTACTTC.